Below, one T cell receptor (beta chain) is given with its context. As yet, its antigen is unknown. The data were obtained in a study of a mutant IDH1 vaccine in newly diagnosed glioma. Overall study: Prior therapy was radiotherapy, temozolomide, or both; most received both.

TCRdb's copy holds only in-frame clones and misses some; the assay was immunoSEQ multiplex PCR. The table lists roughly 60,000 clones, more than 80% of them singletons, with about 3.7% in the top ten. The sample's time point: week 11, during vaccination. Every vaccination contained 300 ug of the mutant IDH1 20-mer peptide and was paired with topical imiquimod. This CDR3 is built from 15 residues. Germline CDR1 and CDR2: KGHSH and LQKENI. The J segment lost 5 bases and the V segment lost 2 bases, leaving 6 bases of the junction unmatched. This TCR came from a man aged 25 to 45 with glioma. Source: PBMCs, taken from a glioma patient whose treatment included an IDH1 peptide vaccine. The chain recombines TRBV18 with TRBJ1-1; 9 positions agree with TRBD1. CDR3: CASSPEQGAWTEAFF. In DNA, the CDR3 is TGTGCCAGCTCACCAGAACAGGGGGCGTGGACTGAAGCTTTCTTT.